This T cell receptor (beta chain) was found in a study of blood T cell repertoires in COVID-19. Study-wide background: Whether acute or convalescent, the COVID-19 samples came from the United States, Italy and Spain. From T cells, B-cell-depleted T cells, or PBMCs came the material, which was cDNA or gDNA.

In terms of age and location, participants ranged from roughly 18 to 89 years and lived in about 25 US areas. Participants had their cohort set by participant-reported clinical history. Profiled with immunoSEQ multiplex PCR; TCRdb holds only in-frame clones, not every one. The sample has about 250,000 clones, more than 85% seen once. The CDR3 is 16 amino acids. The V and J ends lost 0 bases and 3 bases, in that order; junction bases with no gene match: 4. The germline V gene encodes CDR1 SGHRS and CDR2 YFSETQ. The J gene is TRBJ2-1, the V gene TRBV5-1; 9 nucleotides match TRBD1. The TCR originated in a woman aged 45-65 years who had recovered from COVID-19. Sequenced sample: PBMCs or T cells enriched from blood (not recorded which). The CDR3 DNA follows: TGCGCCAGCAGCTTGGAAGGGACAGGGCGCTACAATGAGCAGTTCTTC. Protein product: CASSLEGTGRYNEQFF.